This entry lists 14 T cell receptor beta chains sequenced from one sample in a study of shared clonotypes between healthy human individuals (TCRdb year 2020). The library was prepared using the immunoSEQ multiplex PCR assay. TCRdb obtained this table from immuneACCESS and retained in-frame rearrangements with V and J assigned. These tables miss some clones; where compared with another copy, unresolved V genes account for less than half of the shortfall, and the remainder is unexplained. This sample gives a few hundred thousand clones in total; 79% of them show up just once. About 12% of the sample comes from the top ten. Specimen: PBMCs. All receptors come from a woman aged 40 to 50 in good health. Some clones in this sample may be carry-over from other donors' samples.

With respect to this clone: It is likely a read error: a sequence one base away is far more abundant. This chain uses TRBV15 with TRBJ2-7; D unresolved. Germline V CDR1 and CDR2: LNHNV, YYDKDF (reference sequence). The CDR3 spans 13 residues. CDR3 in amino acids: CATGRDNADEQYF. Written as DNA, the CDR3 is TGTGCCACCGGCAGAGACAACGCCGACGAGCAGTACTTC. The full variable domain, with the rest looked up from reference TRBV15 and TRBJ2-7, is DAMVIQNPRYQVTQFGKPVTLSCSQTLNHNVMYWYQQKSSQAPKLLFHYYDKDFNNEADTPDNFQSRRPNTSFCFLDIRSPGLGDTAMYLCATGRDNADEQYFGPGTRLTVT.

This chain links TRBV7-9 with TRBJ2-2, with D uncertain. Germline CDR1 and CDR2: SEHNR and FQNEAQ (reference sequence). Trimming shortened V by 0 bases and J by 6 bases, and 5 bases separated the two germline ends. The CDR3 spans 13 residues. As DNA, the CDR3 is TGTGCCAGCAGCTTAGCAGGGCCCGGGGAGCTGTTTTTT. Residues: CASSLAGPGELFF.

The chain recombines TRBV15 with TRBJ1-4; possible D gene TRBD1, 5 bases. Germline V gene lookup returns CDR1 LNHNV and CDR2 YYDKDF (reference sequence). This CDR3 has 14 amino acids. V was shortened by 0 bases and J by 6 bases, with 8 bases between the two germline ends. The CDR3: CATSRDSGDEKLFF. The CDR3 bases are TGTGCCACCAGCAGAGATTCGGGGGATGAAAAACTGTTTTTT.

The CDR3 here is CASSFFRGYSTNEKLFF. The CDR3 DNA follows: TGTGCCAGCAGTTTTTTTAGGGGGTATTCAACTAATGAAAAACTGTTTTTT. This rearrangement joins TRBV28 to TRBJ1-4; possibly TRBD1 for D (6 bases). The CDR3 totals 17 residues. Trimming took off 3 bases at V and 0 bases at J, with 14 bases between the two ends. CDR1 MDHEN and CDR2 SYDVKM come from the germline V gene.

Only one count was recorded for this clone. The chain uses TRBV30 and TRBJ1-2; tentatively, D is TRBD1 (5 bases). Germline CDR1 and CDR2: GTSNPN and SVGIG (reference sequence). Trimming shortened V by 0 bases and J by 1 base, and 9 bases separated the two germline ends. There are 14 residues in the CDR3. CDR3 protein: CAWSVSGGNYGYTF. CDR3 nucleotide sequence: TGTGCCTGGAGTGTATCCGGGGGTAACTATGGCTACACCTTC.

This chain uses TRBV27 with TRBJ2-3; 8 bases map to TRBD2. CDR3 length: 15 amino acids. CDR1 and CDR2 from the germline V gene are MNHEY and SMNVEV (reference sequence). V was pared by 7 bases and J by 4 bases, with 10 bases of the junction left unmatched. The CDR3 spells CASNLIAGLPDTQYF. The CDR3 DNA is TGTGCCAGCAATCTCATAGCGGGATTGCCAGATACGCAGTATTTT.

This chain links TRBV28 with TRBJ2-6; the D is unclear. Germline CDR1 is MDHEN and CDR2 is SYDVKM. The CDR3 spans 14 residues. V was shortened by 5 bases and J by 1 base, with 6 bases between the two germline ends. CDR3 region: CASSPQSGANVLTF. For the CDR3, the DNA is TGTGCCAGCAGTCCACAATCTGGGGCCAACGTCCTGACTTTC.

In its sample, this clone was seen a few times. The V call is TRBV28, the J call TRBJ1-1; no reliable D call. The germline V gene has CDR1 MDHEN and CDR2 SYDVKM. The CDR3 runs 12 residues. Deletions cut 3 bases from V and 7 bases from J, with 9 bases between. The DNA of the CDR3 is TGTGCCAGCAGTTTGAGTACCAGTGAAGCTTTCTTT. Encoded protein: CASSLSTSEAFF.

J is TRBJ1-1 and V is TRBV28; no reliable D call. Germline V gene data show CDR1 as MDHEN and CDR2 as SYDVKM. With 6 bases removed from V and 1 base from J, the gap between germline ends came to 9 bases. The CDR3 is 13 residues long. The CDR3 reads CASRVQGNTEAFF. In DNA, the CDR3 is TGTGCCAGCAGGGTTCAAGGGAACACTGAAGCTTTCTTT.

The V gene is TRBV28, the J gene TRBJ2-1; D is ambiguous. The V end lost 3 bases, the J end lost 9 bases, and 12 bases lay between the germline ends. In germline, CDR1 is MDHEN, CDR2 SYDVKM. There are 13 residues in the CDR3. CDR3 in DNA: TGTGCCAGCAGTTTCGTCGGCTGGAGTGAGCAGTTCTTC. Protein product: CASSFVGWSEQFF. Full variable domain (remainder filled in from reference TRBV28 and TRBJ2-1): DVKVTQSSRYLVKRTGEKVFLECVQDMDHENMFWYRQDPGLGLRLIYFSYDVKMKEKGDIPEGYSVSREKKERFSLILESASTNQTSMYLCASSFVGWSEQFFGPGTRLTVL.

This chain uses TRBV27 with TRBJ2-7, with a possible D match to TRBD2 (5 bases). Germline loops: CDR1 MNHEY, CDR2 SMNVEV (reference sequence). CDR3 length: 15 amino acids. V lost 2 bases, J lost 7 bases, and 18 bases lay in between. The CDR3 DNA reads as TGTGCCAGCAGTTTAATGTCTAGCTCCCCGGGAGAGCAGTACTTC. As protein: CASSLMSSSPGEQYF.

About this clone itself: Distinct nucleotide sequences in the sample also encode this CDR3. The rearrangement joins TRBV5-1 to TRBJ2-3, with a possible D match to TRBD2 (5 bases). CDR1 SGHRS and CDR2 YFSETQ come from the germline V gene. This CDR3 region has 14 residues. Trimming removed 0 bases at V and 0 bases at J, with 5 bases between. CDR3 amino acids: CASSLGGSTDTQYF. The CDR3 DNA follows: TGCGCCAGCAGCTTGGGCGGGAGCACAGATACGCAGTATTTT.

The chain couples TRBV10-3 to TRBJ2-3; D is perhaps TRBD2 (7 bases). The CDR3 runs 15 residues. V was trimmed by 10 bases and J by 5 bases, leaving 22 bases between them. CDR1 is ENHRY and CDR2 is SYGVKD in the germline V gene. CDR3 amino acids: CATRAPGGEIDTQYF. The CDR3 DNA reads as TGTGCCACCCGCGCCCCGGGGGGCGAGATAGATACGCAGTATTTT.

In DNA form, the CDR3 reads TGTGCCAGCAGCTTGGCTAGCCCACCGGGGACCCAGTACTTC. Amino acids: CASSLASPPGTQYF. This chain connects TRBV7-6 to TRBJ2-5; a weak D match, TRBD2 (5 bases). There are 14 residues in the CDR3. Germline CDR1 reads SGHVS; CDR2 reads FNYEAQ. V was cut by 3 bases and J by 7 bases, with 15 bases left in between.